These 12 T cell receptor beta chains were all obtained from the same sample, sequenced in a study of blood T cell repertoires in COVID-19. The method was immunoSEQ multiplex PCR; TCRdb's version includes in-frame clones alone and lacks a portion of them. The data show about 360,000 clones, around 87% seen once. Material: PBMCs or T cells enriched from blood (not recorded which). Receptor source: a man aged 35 to 55 in a cohort exposed to, infected with or recovered from COVID-19 (not recorded which).

The rearrangement joins TRBV18 to TRBJ2-2; 7 nucleotides match TRBD1. Germline values: CDR1 KGHSH, CDR2 LQKENI. The CDR3 covers 15 residues. With 4 bases clipped from V and 3 bases from J, the junction kept 5 bases outside the gene matches. The CDR3 sequence: CASSRRDSYTGELFF. The CDR3, as DNA: TGTGCCAGCTCACGACGGGACAGCTACACCGGGGAGCTGTTTTTT.

This clone has just one count. CDR3: CASSQQGEKETQYF. DNA of the CDR3: TGTGCCAGCAGCCAACAGGGGGAAAAAGAGACCCAGTACTTC. This chain connects TRBV11-2 to TRBJ2-5; 8 positions match TRBD1. CDR3 length: 14 amino acids. The V gene end was trimmed by 5 bases and the J gene end by 3 bases; junction bases not matched to a gene: 5. Germline CDR1 reads SGHAT; CDR2 reads FQNNGV.

V usage is TRBV6-5 and J usage is TRBJ1-1; 11 bases line up with TRBD1. The V gene end was trimmed by 6 bases and the J gene end by 5 bases; junction bases not matched to a gene: 8. Germline CDR1 is MNHEY and CDR2 is SVGAGI. This CDR3 is built from 15 residues. The CDR3 coding sequence is TGTGCCAGCAGGGCACCGGGACAGGGGGGGACTGAAGCTTTCTTT. Its translation: CASRAPGQGGTEAFF.

The rearrangement links TRBV11-2 to TRBJ2-7, with 7 nucleotides matching TRBD1. The CDR3 contains 15 residues. The V segment lost 1 base and the J segment 1 base; nucleotides outside the gene matches: 4. In germline, CDR1 is SGHAT, CDR2 FQNNGV. This CDR3 is CASSLVRGRSYEQYF. CDR3 bases: TGTGCCAGCAGCTTAGTCAGGGGGAGATCCTACGAGCAGTACTTC.

The genes are TRBV7-8 and TRBJ2-1; 12 nucleotides line up with TRBD2. V was clipped by 2 bases and J by 5 bases; unmatched bases: 4. This CDR3 spans 16 amino acids. Looked up from germline, CDR1 is SGHVS and CDR2 is FQNEAQ. CDR3 DNA: TGTGCCAGCAGCTTATCCTGGACTAGCGGGAACAATGAGCAGTTCTTC. This gives the protein CASSLSWTSGNNEQFF.

This chain connects TRBV7-6 to TRBJ1-1; no reliable D call. Trimming took off 7 bases at V and 1 base at J, with 10 bases between the two ends. The CDR3 covers 13 residues. Germline-derived CDR1 and CDR2 are SGHVS and FNYEAQ. The CDR3 is CASNRGPNTEAFF. In nucleotides, the CDR3 is TGTGCCAGCAACCGAGGGCCGAACACTGAAGCTTTCTTT.

In DNA, the CDR3 is TGCGCCAGCAGCTTGTCTCGGGACAGTGAAGCTTTCTTT. This codes for CASSLSRDSEAFF. The chain has TRBV5-1 and TRBJ1-1; 7 bases match TRBD1. V trimming: 1 base; J trimming: 7 bases; junction bases outside the gene matches: 4. Germline-derived CDR1 and CDR2 are SGHRS and YFSETQ. The CDR3 is 13 amino acids.

This clone was counted a single time. The chain uses TRBV12-5 and TRBJ1-5, with TRBD1 matching 9 bases. J gave up 5 bases and V 0 bases, and 5 bases lay outside the gene matches. This CDR3 is built from 16 residues. Germline assignment: CDR1 LGHNT and CDR2 FRNRAP. CDR3 sequence reads: CASGLVLGTGHQPQHF. CDR3 nucleotides: TGTGCTAGTGGTTTGGTACTGGGGACAGGGCATCAGCCCCAGCATTTT.

The chain carries TRBV5-1 and TRBJ2-3; 8 bases map to TRBD2. This CDR3 contains 15 residues. V dropped 0 bases and J dropped 5; count of bases not matched to a gene: 5. The V gene's germline CDR1 is SGHRS and CDR2 YFSETQ. The CDR3 spells CASSLGSSGGDTQYF. The CDR3 region has the DNA TGCGCCAGCAGCTTGGGATCCAGCGGGGGAGATACGCAGTATTTT.

V usage is TRBV7-8 and J usage is TRBJ2-7, with TRBD2 matching 8 bases. After removal of 4 bases from V and 2 bases from J, the junction contained 7 bases not matched to a gene. Germline CDR1 is SGHVS and CDR2 is FQNEAQ. This CDR3 contains 15 residues. The CDR3 DNA is TGTGCCAGCAGCTCCGGAGTAGCGGGAACCTACGAGCAGTACTTC. The encoded protein is CASSSGVAGTYEQYF.

This clone was seen once. The junction shows a germline mismatch at one end, possibly a read error. The chain couples TRBV5-1 to TRBJ2-3; D not certain. From germline, CDR1 is SGHRS and CDR2 YFSETQ. The CDR3 consists of 9 residues. Here the CDR3 reads CAGFSSRHF. The CDR3, as DNA: TGCGCCGGTTTCAGTAGCAGACATTTT.

This clone was detected only a few times. The chain joins TRBV2 to TRBJ2-7; D perhaps matches TRBD2 (6 bases). This CDR3 has 16 residues. Germline assignment: CDR1 SNHLY and CDR2 FYNNEI. The V end lost 4 bases, the J end lost 0 bases, and 16 bases lay between the germline ends. Here the CDR3 DNA reads TGTGCCAGCAGTGGGCCCGGGACTCGCAGCTCCTACGAGCAGTACTTC. Translating it yields CASSGPGTRSSYEQYF.